Presented here are 4 T cell receptor beta chains from one specimen sequenced in a study of blood T cell repertoires in COVID-19. Libraries were prepared by immunoSEQ multiplex PCR; TCRdb keeps only in-frame clonotypes and omits some of them. The table shows 150,000 or so clones, with 80% to 85% occurring only once. Material: peripheral blood. The receptors originated from a woman aged 55-70 years with acute or convalescent COVID-19.

This clone was detected only once. The gene calls are TRBV27 and TRBJ2-7; a weak D match, TRBD2 (7 bases). The V end was cut by 2 bases, the J end by 5 bases, with 10 bases between. CDR1 is MNHEY, CDR2 SMNVEV, per germline (reference sequence). CDR3 length: 13 residues. This chain's CDR3 is CASSLIGGDEQYF. CDR3 sequence (DNA): TGTGCCAGCAGTTTAATAGGGGGGGACGAGCAGTACTTC.

The V call is TRBV19, the J call TRBJ2-1; 10 bases are shared with TRBD1. V was pared by 7 bases and J by 4 bases, with 7 bases of the junction left unmatched. The CDR3 covers 15 residues. Per the germline V gene, CDR1 is LNHDA and CDR2 is SQIVND (reference sequence). CDR3 loop: CASTLDRGHYNEQFF. CDR3 in DNA: TGTGCCAGTACCCTCGACAGGGGGCATTACAATGAGCAGTTCTTC.

The chain is built from TRBV9 and TRBJ1-2; 7 bases are a match to TRBD1. There are 15 residues in the CDR3. Germline CDR1 reads SGDLS; CDR2 reads YYNGEE. V dropped 0 bases and J dropped 4; count of bases not matched to a gene: 6. The CDR3 DNA reads TGTGCCAGCAGCGTAGCTACAGGGGTTCTCTATGGCTACACCTTC. Amino acid sequence: CASSVATGVLYGYTF.

The V gene is TRBV5-6, the J gene TRBJ1-5; D gene unclear. Trimming shortened V by 3 bases and J by 7 bases, and 20 bases separated the two germline ends. There are 16 residues in the CDR3. Germline assignment: CDR1 SGHDT and CDR2 YYEEEE. The CDR3, as DNA: TGTGCCAGCAGCTCCGGCGGGTCGGGGAGGGAACAGCCCCAGCATTTT. It is translated as CASSSGGSGREQPQHF.